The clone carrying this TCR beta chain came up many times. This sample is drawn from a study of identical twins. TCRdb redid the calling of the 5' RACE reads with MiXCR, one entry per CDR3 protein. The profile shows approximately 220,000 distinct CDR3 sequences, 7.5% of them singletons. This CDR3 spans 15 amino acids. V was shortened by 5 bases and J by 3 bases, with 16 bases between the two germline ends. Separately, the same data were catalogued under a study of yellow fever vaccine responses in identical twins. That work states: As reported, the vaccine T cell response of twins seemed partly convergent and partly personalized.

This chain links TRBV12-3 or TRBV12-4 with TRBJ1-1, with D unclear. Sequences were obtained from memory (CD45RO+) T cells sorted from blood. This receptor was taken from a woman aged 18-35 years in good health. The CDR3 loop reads CASSPSTAKDTEAFF. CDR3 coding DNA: TGTGCCAGCAGTCCTTCAACGGCCAAGGACACTGAAGCTTTCTTT.